A selection of T cell receptor beta chains follows, all from one sample in a study of OX40 agonist ivuxolimab in advanced cancers. TCRdb's table, derived via immunoSEQ multiplex PCR, lists solely in-frame clones and lacks some. The table has some 48,000 clones, around 84% seen once. The sequencing here drew on CD4+ or CD8+ T cells sorted from blood, taken in a trial of the OX40 agonist ivuxolimab. These receptors were collected from an adult with an advanced solid tumor such as melanoma, head and neck, liver or kidney cancer. CDR3s include the opening cysteine and the closing phenylalanine or tryptophan. Each record gives: D gene, V gene, J gene, CDR3 protein. A D gene is named only where the DNA matches it firmly.

NA,TRBV4-3,TRBJ1-4,CASSQGVGGAKEKLFF
NA,TRBV7-9,TRBJ1-2,CASSLEGGRGGYTF
NA,TRBV4-1,TRBJ1-3,CASSQDPSDYSGNTIYF
NA,TRBV18,TRBJ2-7,CASSPQGNSHEQYF
TRBD2,TRBV28,TRBJ2-7,CASISGRVGEQYF
TRBD1,TRBV7-9,TRBJ1-1,CASSLPTGENTEAFF
NA,TRBV9,TRBJ1-2,CASSVGDGYGYTF
NA,TRBV6-1,TRBJ2-7,CASTNSLDEQYF
TRBD1,TRBV5-4,TRBJ1-4,CASSPGQDATNEMFF
TRBD2,TRBV7-9,TRBJ2-1,CASSLASGREFF
NA,TRBV4-3,TRBJ1-1,CASSQERGRMAFF
TRBD1,TRBV7-9,TRBJ2-1,CASSLGQGVNEQFF
NA,TRBV18,TRBJ1-2,CASSPPGRFNYGYTF
NA,TRBV11-2,TRBJ1-5,CASSLDFSRGVNQPQHF
NA,TRBV19,TRBJ2-7,CASSPTPGTSLYEQYF
NA,TRBV2,TRBJ1-2,CASTEGGSGARRGYTF
TRBD1,TRBV12-5,TRBJ2-2,CASTGGSSNTGELFF
NA,TRBV7-2,TRBJ2-5,CASSLDPKTQYF
TRBD1,TRBV27,TRBJ1-2,CASSLSTGVGGYTF
TRBD1,TRBV30,TRBJ1-5,CAWRNTGANNQPQHF
NA,TRBV9,TRBJ1-4,CASSVQGLNEKLFF
NA,TRBV6-6,TRBJ2-5,CASSRHRETQYF